This T cell receptor (beta chain) was profiled in a study of spatial heterogeneity in lung cancer. Overall study results and limits: Expanded TCR counts, ubiquitous and regional, correlated respectively with ubiquitous and regional nonsynonymous mutation counts. It was found that expanded intratumoral alpha and beta TCR counts tracked tumor mutation counts. The authors estimated that roughly 7% of tumor T cells were covered for alpha chains and about 12% for beta chains.

This clonotype was seen only a few times. Its antigen is currently unknown. The CDR3 length is 16 residues. V was pared by 2 bases and J by 2 bases, with 15 bases between. Germline V gene data show CDR1 as MNHEY and CDR2 as SVGAGI. Each CDR3 protein gets one entry after TCRdb re-called the 5' RACE reads with MiXCR. The table records 2,000 to 2,500 distinct CDR3 sequences, 35% to 40% of them present only once. Time point given: sample taken at primary tumor resection. Tumor, nontumor lung or frozen PBMC supplied whole RNA, sequenced without sorting. The genes are TRBV6-5 and TRBJ2-5; unclear D gene. This TCR derives from a male donor with early-stage non-small cell lung cancer. Material: lung tumor tissue, obtained at surgery. The CDR3: CASSYELGRRQETQYF. CDR3 bases: TGTGCCAGCAGTTACGAGCTAGGACGGAGACAAGAGACCCAGTACTTC.